The subject of this entry is one T cell receptor beta chain. The sample belongs to a study of control samples from healthy donors and cancer patients. Measured with immunoSEQ multiplex PCR; TCRdb has only the in-frame clones, and not every one. The sample includes 150,000 to 160,000 clones, roughly 92% of them seen just once. The CDR3 loop spans 12 amino acids. Germline values: CDR1 LGHNA, CDR2 YNFKEQ. The ends were cut back, 3 bases at V and 11 bases at J, with 13 bases in the middle. V and J are TRBV4-2 and TRBJ1-1; possibly TRBD1 for D (6 bases). The source of this sequence is a man aged 50 to 59 in good health. Sequencing was carried out using blood. CDR3 sequence: CASSQRGKDAFF. Here the CDR3 DNA reads TGTGCCAGCAGCCAGAGGGGGAAGGATGCTTTCTTT.